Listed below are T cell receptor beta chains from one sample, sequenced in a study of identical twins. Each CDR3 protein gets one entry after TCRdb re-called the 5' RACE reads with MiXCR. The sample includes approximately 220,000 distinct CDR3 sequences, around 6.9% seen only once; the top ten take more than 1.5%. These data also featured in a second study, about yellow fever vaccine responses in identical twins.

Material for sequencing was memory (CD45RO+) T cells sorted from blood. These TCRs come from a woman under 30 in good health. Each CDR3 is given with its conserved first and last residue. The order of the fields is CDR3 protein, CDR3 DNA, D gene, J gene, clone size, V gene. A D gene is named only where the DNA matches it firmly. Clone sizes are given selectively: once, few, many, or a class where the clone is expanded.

CDR3 protein: CASSPGQPGANVLTF; CDR3 DNA: TGTGCCAGCAGCCCGGGACAACCTGGGGCCAACGTCCTGACTTTC; D gene: .; J gene: TRBJ2-6; clone size: .; V gene: TRBV6-1
CDR3 protein: CASSLETAVTGELFF; CDR3 DNA: TGCGCCAGCAGCTTGGAAACGGCAGTCACCGGGGAGCTGTTTTTT; D gene: .; J gene: TRBJ2-2; clone size: .; V gene: TRBV5-1
CDR3 protein: CASSPGTGWNQPQHF; CDR3 DNA: TGTGCCAGCAGCCCCGGGACAGGGTGGAATCAGCCCCAGCATTTT; D gene: TRBD1; J gene: TRBJ1-5; clone size: .; V gene: TRBV11-2
CDR3 protein: CASSLKLAGLSTGELFF; CDR3 DNA: TGCGCCAGCAGCTTGAAACTAGCGGGCCTTTCCACCGGGGAGCTGTTTTTT; D gene: TRBD2; J gene: TRBJ2-2; clone size: .; V gene: TRBV5-1
CDR3 protein: CASSQVSGTTGELFF; CDR3 DNA: TGTGCCAGCAGCCAAGTGTCAGGGACCACCGGGGAGCTGTTTTTT; D gene: .; J gene: TRBJ2-2; clone size: many; V gene: TRBV3-1
CDR3 protein: CASSQSRTSGTYEQYF; CDR3 DNA: TGTGCCAGCAGCCAGTCCCGGACTAGCGGGACCTACGAGCAGTACTTC; D gene: TRBD2; J gene: TRBJ2-7; clone size: many; V gene: TRBV4-2
CDR3 protein: CASSSPRGGSRFTDTQYF; CDR3 DNA: TGTGCCAGCAGCTCGCCTCGGGGTGGATCCAGATTCACAGATACGCAGTATTTT; D gene: .; J gene: TRBJ2-3; clone size: few; V gene: TRBV5-6
CDR3 protein: CASSPGVYNSPLHF; CDR3 DNA: TGTGCCAGCAGCCCGGGTGTCTATAATTCACCCCTCCACTTT; D gene: .; J gene: TRBJ1-6; clone size: .; V gene: TRBV12-3/TRBV12-4
CDR3 protein: CASSLGTPTGGRETQYF; CDR3 DNA: TGTGCCAGCAGCTTAGGGACCCCCACAGGGGGTCGAGAGACCCAGTACTTC; D gene: TRBD1; J gene: TRBJ2-5; clone size: many; V gene: TRBV11-2
CDR3 protein: CASSLLAGGVAKNIQYF; CDR3 DNA: TGTGCCAGCAGTTTATTGGCAGGGGGGGTAGCCAAAAACATTCAGTACTTC; D gene: .; J gene: TRBJ2-4; clone size: .; V gene: TRBV27
CDR3 protein: CASSLDLHSTDTQYF; CDR3 DNA: TGTGCCAGCAGCTTAGACCTCCATAGCACAGATACGCAGTATTTT; D gene: .; J gene: TRBJ2-3; clone size: many; V gene: TRBV7-2
CDR3 protein: CASSLGLAGVYEQYF; CDR3 DNA: TGCGCCAGCAGCTTGGGACTAGCGGGAGTTTACGAGCAGTACTTC; D gene: TRBD2; J gene: TRBJ2-7; clone size: many; V gene: TRBV5-1
CDR3 protein: CASSPTGGTNQPQHF; CDR3 DNA: TGCGCCAGCAGTCCGACGGGAGGGACCAATCAGCCCCAGCATTTT; D gene: .; J gene: TRBJ1-5; clone size: .; V gene: TRBV5-1
CDR3 protein: CASGFPSGYEQFF; CDR3 DNA: TGTGCTAGTGGTTTTCCTAGCGGATATGAGCAGTTCTTC; D gene: TRBD2; J gene: TRBJ2-1; clone size: many; V gene: TRBV12-5
CDR3 protein: CASSPPGSGRHGQFF; CDR3 DNA: TGTGCCAGCAGCCCCCCGGGGAGCGGGAGGCACGGGCAGTTCTTC; D gene: TRBD2; J gene: TRBJ2-1; clone size: few; V gene: TRBV11-2
CDR3 protein: CASSSGTSGILREQFF; CDR3 DNA: TGTGCCAGCAGTTCAGGGACTAGCGGGATATTGCGTGAGCAGTTCTTC; D gene: TRBD2; J gene: TRBJ2-1; clone size: .; V gene: TRBV28
CDR3 protein: CASSQEREVANEKLFF; CDR3 DNA: TGCGCCAGCAGCCAAGAAAGAGAAGTGGCTAATGAAAAACTGTTTTTT; D gene: .; J gene: TRBJ1-4; clone size: few; V gene: TRBV4-3
CDR3 protein: CASSLRPNLAGYEQYF; CDR3 DNA: TGTGCCAGCAGCTTACGGCCCAACCTAGCGGGATACGAGCAGTACTTC; D gene: TRBD2; J gene: TRBJ2-7; clone size: many; V gene: TRBV7-8
CDR3 protein: CASSSSGSEQYF; CDR3 DNA: TGTGCCAGCAGCTCGAGCGGGAGCGAGCAGTACTTC; D gene: TRBD2; J gene: TRBJ2-7; clone size: few; V gene: TRBV7-2
CDR3 protein: CSVPGLAELGQYF; CDR3 DNA: TGCAGTGTACCCGGACTAGCGGAGCTGGGGCAGTACTTC; D gene: TRBD2; J gene: TRBJ2-7; clone size: many; V gene: TRBV20-1
CDR3 protein: CASARTSGYNEQFF; CDR3 DNA: TGTGCCAGTGCACGGACTAGCGGCTACAATGAGCAGTTCTTC; D gene: TRBD2; J gene: TRBJ2-1; clone size: few; V gene: TRBV12-3/TRBV12-4
CDR3 protein: CASSFGGTGVREQYF; CDR3 DNA: TGCGCCAGCAGCTTCGGCGGGACTGGGGTTAGGGAGCAGTACTTC; D gene: .; J gene: TRBJ2-7; clone size: many; V gene: TRBV5-1
CDR3 protein: CASGLVRTPRDYEQYF; CDR3 DNA: TGTGCTAGTGGTTTGGTAAGGACCCCCCGCGACTACGAGCAGTACTTC; D gene: .; J gene: TRBJ2-7; clone size: .; V gene: TRBV12-5